This entry describes one T cell receptor (beta chain). Sequencing was performed with immunoSEQ multiplex PCR; in TCRdb, only in-frame clones are kept and a portion is missing. The table shows 95,000 to 150,000 clones, with around 89% occurring only once. The V end lost 5 bases, the J end lost 3 bases, and 10 bases lay between the germline ends. The CDR3 spans 13 residues. In germline, CDR1 is MNHEY, CDR2 SMNVEV (reference sequence). The sample is drawn from a study of T cell responses to AZD1222 COVID-19 vaccine. The source material was peripheral blood, sampled on day 0 of AZD1222 vaccination. The chain uses TRBV27 and TRBJ1-1; unclear D gene. This receptor was obtained from an adult in good health. The CDR3 region is CASSPRSYTEAFF. The CDR3 coding sequence is TGTGCCAGCAGTCCACGGTCATACACTGAAGCTTTCTTT.